These 29 T cell receptor beta chains came from one sample sequenced in a study of cytomegalovirus exposure and HLA in healthy donors. PCR was performed using 60 Vbeta and 13 Jbeta primers. Sequencing used immunoSEQ multiplex PCR; TCRdb keeps in-frame clones, though not all of them. The sample yields roughly 130,000 clones, more than 55% seen once. The sequencing sample was made of PBMCs. The receptors here all came from a woman aged 60-75 years in good health and CMV-seronegative.

A few counts support this clone. The chain joins TRBV11-2 to TRBJ2-6; possibly TRBD2 for D (5 bases). This CDR3 has 17 amino acids. V gave up 3 bases and J gave up 0 bases, with 12 bases separating them. Germline lookup yields CDR1 SGHAT and CDR2 FQNNGV. In DNA, the CDR3 is TGTGCCAGCAGCTTGACCGGGATTCGCTCTGGGGCCAACGTCCTGACTTTC. It is translated as CASSLTGIRSGANVLTF.

This clone was observed a few times. The sample has other DNA sequences that encode this CDR3 too. The rearrangement links TRBV5-4 to TRBJ2-3; no firm D call. Germline CDR1 is SGHNT and CDR2 is YYREEE (reference sequence). The CDR3 has 13 residues. V dropped 4 bases and J dropped 4 bases, with 10 bases sitting between them. In nucleotides, the CDR3 is TGTGCCAGCAGCCTCCTAGGAGCAGATACGCAGTATTTT. Protein sequence: CASSLLGADTQYF.

The chain joins TRBV4-1 to TRBJ2-7; 8 bases match TRBD2. The CDR3 spans 15 residues. V shed 2 bases, J shed 6 bases, and the junction held 9 bases outside the gene matches. CDR1 is MGHRA, CDR2 YSYEKL, per germline. For the CDR3, the DNA is TGCGCCAGCAGCCAACTCCACGGGACTAGAAGCGAGCAGTACTTC. The encoded protein is CASSQLHGTRSEQYF.

The chain combines TRBV7-8 with TRBJ1-1, with unresolved D. The CDR3 covers 12 residues. The ends were cut back, 1 base at V and 8 bases at J, with 8 bases in the middle. Germline lookup yields CDR1 SGHVS and CDR2 FQNEAQ. CDR3 residues: CASSLGRSEAFF. The CDR3 DNA reads TGTGCCAGCAGCTTAGGACGGAGCGAAGCTTTCTTT.

The chain employs TRBV6-1 and TRBJ2-1; D may be TRBD2 (6 bases). The CDR3 covers 15 residues. The V end was cut by 4 bases, the J end by 8 bases, with 18 bases between. Looked up from germline, CDR1 is MNHNS and CDR2 is SASEGT. CDR3 sequence reads: CASSVGRESMYEQFF. The CDR3 DNA reads TGTGCCAGCAGTGTAGGACGGGAGTCTATGTATGAGCAGTTCTTC.

This chain links TRBV7-2 with TRBJ1-2; D gene unclear. The CDR3 consists of 15 residues. V was clipped by 1 base and J by 0 bases, with 9 bases between them. CDR1 and CDR2 from the germline V gene are SGHTA and FQGNSA. CDR3 loop: CASSLGAVANYGYTF. In nucleotides, the CDR3 is TGTGCCAGCAGCTTAGGGGCAGTAGCTAACTATGGCTACACCTTC.

The chain uses TRBV7-2 and TRBJ1-1; TRBD1 is a possible D gene (6 bases). The V gene lost 5 bases and the J gene lost 0 bases, with 10 bases spanning the gap. From germline, CDR1 is SGHTA and CDR2 FQGNSA. This CDR3 has 14 amino acids. In DNA form, the CDR3 reads TGTGCCAGCAGCCCGGACAGCATGAACACTGAAGCTTTCTTT. This gives the protein CASSPDSMNTEAFF.

V gene TRBV16 combines with J gene TRBJ2-1, with 13 bases fitting TRBD2. The J segment lost 9 bases and the V segment lost 4 bases, leaving 15 bases of the junction unmatched. CDR3 length equals 18 residues. Germline V gives CDR1 KGHSY, CDR2 FQNENV. CDR3 DNA: TGTGCCAGCAGCCCCGAAGGGCAAACTAGCGGGAGGGCCCTTGAGCAGTTCTTC. Protein product: CASSPEGQTSGRALEQFF.

Of note for this clone: One end of the junction varies from germline; a read error may be responsible. The V and J genes are TRBV7-9 and TRBJ1-1; 7 bases line up with TRBD1. The CDR3 totals 15 residues. Germline V lookup: CDR1 SEHNR, CDR2 FQNEAQ (reference sequence). The CDR3 coding sequence is TGTTCCAGCAGCTTTACCAGGGGGATGAACACTGAAGCTTTCTTT. Translation gives CSSSFTRGMNTEAFF. The full variable domain, its missing parts supplied by reference TRBV7-9 and TRBJ1-1, is DTGVSQNPRHKITKRGQNVTFRCDPISEHNRLYWYRQTLGQGPEFLTYFQNEAQLEKSRLLSDRFSAERPKGSFSTLEIQRTEQGDSAMYLCSSSFTRGMNTEAFFGQGTRLTVV.

This clone was counted only a few times. In the same sample, other DNA sequences code for this CDR3. CDR3 DNA: TGTGCCAGCAGGAATAGGGCTAGCGGGACAATAGCCAAAAACATTCAGTACTTC. Translating it yields CASRNRASGTIAKNIQYF. The V and J genes are TRBV5-4 and TRBJ2-4; 9 nucleotides line up with TRBD2. The CDR3 length is 18 residues. Germline CDR1 and CDR2: SGHNT and YYREEE (reference sequence). V shed 5 bases and J 0 bases; nucleotides not matched to a gene: 12.

The V and J genes are TRBV7-2 and TRBJ2-2, with a tentative D call TRBD2 (7 bases). Germline values: CDR1 SGHTA, CDR2 FQGNSA. V gave up 7 bases and J gave up 0 bases, with 15 bases separating them. This CDR3 has 16 residues. As DNA, the CDR3 is TGTGCCAGCACCCCCTCGGGGGGCTCGAACACCGGGGAGCTGTTTTTT. Protein: CASTPSGGSNTGELFF.

The chain links TRBV5-1 to TRBJ2-7; 8 bases match TRBD1. The CDR3 is made up of 16 amino acids. The germline gives CDR1 SGHRS, CDR2 YFSETQ. The trim removed 7 bases at V and 2 bases at J, leaving 14 bases unmatched. CDR3 nucleotide sequence: TGCGCCAGCCGGTTCGATCCAGGGGGCTATCCCTACGAGCAGTACTTC. It translates to CASRFDPGGYPYEQYF.

The V call is TRBV6-6, the J call TRBJ1-2, with D possibly matching TRBD1 (5 bases). The CDR3 totals 12 residues. Germline V gives CDR1 MNHNY, CDR2 SVGAGI (reference sequence). The V end lost 4 bases, the J end lost 5 bases, and 8 bases lay between the germline ends. The CDR3 spells CASSSRQYGYTF. As DNA, the CDR3 is TGTGCCAGCAGTTCGAGACAGTATGGCTACACCTTC.

V gene TRBV7-8 combines with J gene TRBJ2-7, with 7 bases identical to TRBD2. Germline V gene data show CDR1 as SGHVS and CDR2 as FQNEAQ. CDR3 length equals 14 residues. Trimming at V came to 1 base and at J to 3 bases, leaving 3 bases not matched to a gene. CDR3 sequence: CASSLGRGIYEQYF. The CDR3 DNA is TGTGCCAGCAGCTTAGGGCGGGGGATCTACGAGCAGTACTTC.

The gene calls are TRBV6-6 and TRBJ2-1; D ambiguous. Germline CDR1 is MNHNY and CDR2 is SVGAGI (reference sequence). The ends were cut back, 5 bases at V and 6 bases at J, with 17 bases in the middle. The length of the CDR3 is 15 residues. CDR3 sequence (DNA): TGTGCCAGCAGTCTTGGCGGCCCACCCCCCAATGAGCAGTTCTTC. Translation gives CASSLGGPPPNEQFF.

V usage is TRBV6-5 and J usage is TRBJ1-1; TRBD1 aligns across 8 bases. Germline CDR1 and CDR2: MNHEY and SVGAGI. The junction had 5 bases not matched to a gene; V was cut back by 2 bases and J by 6 bases. CDR3 length: 14 amino acids. CDR3 DNA: TGTGCCAGCAGTTACCGTACACAGGGGGCTGAAGCTTTCTTT. Protein product: CASSYRTQGAEAFF.

The chain uses TRBV19 and TRBJ2-3; possibly TRBD1 for D (6 bases). Per the germline V gene, CDR1 is LNHDA and CDR2 is SQIVND (reference sequence). Between the trimmed V and J ends, which lost 9 bases and 1 base, there was a span of 17 bases. The CDR3 contains 15 residues. The chain's CDR3 is CASLSRGGGTDTQYF. CDR3 in DNA: TGTGCCAGCCTCTCTAGAGGGGGAGGCACAGATACGCAGTATTTT.

The chain carries TRBV19 and TRBJ2-2; 8 bases align to TRBD1. The trim removed 3 bases at V and 4 bases at J, leaving 7 bases unmatched. Germline V gene sequence: CDR1 LNHDA, CDR2 SQIVND (reference sequence). The CDR3 extends over 16 amino acids. The CDR3 DNA is TGTGCCAGTAGTATGCGAACAGGGGGGAGCACCGGGGAGCTGTTTTTT. This translates into CASSMRTGGSTGELFF.

This clone has only a few counts. V and J are TRBV13 and TRBJ2-5, with a tentative D call TRBD1 (6 bases). The CDR3 is 12 amino acids. Trimming shortened V by 8 bases and J by 5 bases, and 12 bases separated the two germline ends. Germline assignment: CDR1 PRHDT and CDR2 FYEKMQ (reference sequence). The CDR3 bases are TGTGCCAGCGCACAGGGCAGGGAGACCCAGTACTTC. Translated, it gives CASAQGRETQYF.

This clone was seen more than once but under ten times. The gene calls are TRBV7-9 and TRBJ1-6; D is unresolved. CDR1 is SEHNR and CDR2 is FQNEAQ in the germline V gene (reference sequence). This CDR3 spans 13 amino acids. V lost 5 bases to trimming and J lost 7 bases, with 9 bases between them. CDR3 protein: CASSGGSNSPLHF. The DNA for the CDR3 is TGTGCCAGCAGCGGCGGGTCAAATTCACCCCTCCACTTT.

This clone was observed once. The chain has TRBV2 and TRBJ2-2; D remains unclear. Trimming pared 5 bases from V and 8 bases from J, leaving 9 bases between. Germline CDR1 reads SNHLY; CDR2 reads FYNNEI. CDR3 length equals 12 residues. DNA of the CDR3: TGTGCCAGCAGTTACTGGTCAGGGGAGCTGTTTTTT. Its translation: CASSYWSGELFF.

This clone was found a few times. The chain recombines TRBV28 with TRBJ2-3; tentatively, D is TRBD2 (6 bases). The V gene's germline CDR1 is MDHEN and CDR2 SYDVKM. The CDR3 totals 15 residues. V was pared by 7 bases and J by 4 bases, with 18 bases between. This CDR3 reads CASNRPGEGADTQYF. The DNA of the CDR3 is TGTGCCAGCAACCGACCGGGAGAAGGGGCAGATACGCAGTATTTT.

J is TRBJ2-7 and V is TRBV6-5; 9 nucleotides line up with TRBD2. The CDR3 runs 14 residues. The germline V gene has CDR1 MNHEY and CDR2 SVGAGI. Trimming cost V 0 bases and J 7 bases; bases outside gene matches: 4. DNA for the CDR3: TGTGCCAGCAGTTACTCGACGAGCGGGGGGGAGCAGTACTTC. Its protein product is CASSYSTSGGEQYF.

The chain uses TRBV5-1 and TRBJ2-3, with 14 bases identical to TRBD2. CDR3 size: 19 residues. From germline, CDR1 is SGHRS and CDR2 YFSETQ. Unmatched junction bases numbered 15, after V lost 3 bases and J lost 6 bases. DNA for the CDR3: TGCGCCAGCAGCTGGGGAGTGAGGACTAGCGGGGGGAGCTCGGATACGCAGTATTTT. Translated: CASSWGVRTSGGSSDTQYF.

The genes are TRBV7-2 and TRBJ2-3, with 8 positions matching TRBD2. Germline V lookup: CDR1 SGHTA, CDR2 FQGNSA. V lost 2 bases, J lost 4 bases, and 5 bases stayed unmatched. The CDR3 is 15 residues long. CDR3 sequence: CASSLSAGDADTQYF. CDR3 DNA: TGTGCCAGCAGCTTATCAGCGGGAGACGCAGATACGCAGTATTTT.

CDR3 nucleotide sequence: TGTGCCAGTAGTTTCAGGGGGCACCCGAACACCGGGGAGCTGTTTTTT. It specifies CASSFRGHPNTGELFF. The chain employs TRBV19 and TRBJ2-2; 8 bases match TRBD1. The CDR3 contains 16 residues. The V segment lost 5 bases and the J segment 0 bases; nucleotides outside the gene matches: 5. The V gene's germline CDR1 is LNHDA and CDR2 SQIVND (reference sequence).

The chain has TRBV7-8 and TRBJ2-7; a possible D gene is TRBD2 (7 bases). V gave up 1 base and J gave up 2 bases, with 12 bases separating them. Germline V lookup: CDR1 SGHVS, CDR2 FQNEAQ. This CDR3 contains 15 residues. CDR3 in DNA: TGTGCCAGCAGCTTAGGACAGGCGGGGGCCTACGAGCAGTACTTC. Its protein is CASSLGQAGAYEQYF.

V and J are TRBV27 and TRBJ2-3; TRBD2 aligns across 11 bases. The length of the CDR3 is 15 residues. Germline V CDR1 and CDR2: MNHEY, SMNVEV (reference sequence). V trimming: 6 bases; J trimming: 3 bases; junction bases outside the gene matches: 5. CDR3 coding DNA: TGTGCCAGCAGAAGACTAGCGGGGTCGACAGATACGCAGTATTTT. The encoded protein is CASRRLAGSTDTQYF.

This clone was seen more than once but under ten times. This sequence joins TRBV4-3 and TRBJ1-2, with D perhaps TRBD1 (6 bases). The CDR3 loop spans 16 amino acids. V lost 1 base and J 4 bases, leaving 16 bases between the germline ends. Per germline, CDR1 LGHNA and CDR2 YSLEER. DNA for the CDR3: TGCGCCAGCAGCCAAGTAGGCCAGGGGTTACTCTATGGCTACACCTTC. It codes for CASSQVGQGLLYGYTF.